These 3 T cell receptor beta chains came from one sample sequenced in a study of T cell clones after liver transplantation. Profiling relied on immunoSEQ multiplex PCR, and the TCRdb table lists in-frame clones only, not all of them. The table shows 20,000 or so clones, with about 94% occurring only once. This specimen consisted of CD8+ T cells from blood, obtained 25 months after liver transplant. All receptors derive from a human patient who received a liver transplant. A share of the T cells may be of graft donor origin.

J is TRBJ2-2 and V is TRBV4-3; maybe TRBD2 (5 bases). CDR3 length: 14 amino acids. Germline loops: CDR1 LGHNA, CDR2 YSLEER. V dropped 0 bases and J dropped 11 bases, with 13 bases sitting between them. CDR3 protein: CASSQDKGDRELFF. As DNA, the CDR3 is TGCGCCAGCAGCCAAGATAAGGGAGACCGCGAGCTGTTTTTT.

The V and J genes are TRBV5-4 and TRBJ2-7, with TRBD2 identical over 14 bases. Trimming cost V 0 bases and J 6 bases; bases outside gene matches: 14. The CDR3 extends over 19 amino acids. The germline V gene has CDR1 SGHNT and CDR2 YYREEE (reference sequence). The CDR3 nucleotides are TGTGCCAGCAGCTTGGGAGGGTGGGGGACTAGCGGGAGTCTCGGCGAGCAGTACTTC. Residues: CASSLGGWGTSGSLGEQYF.

The chain employs TRBV5-6 and TRBJ2-7, with no clear D. Germline CDR1 and CDR2: SGHDT and YYEEEE. The CDR3 is made up of 13 amino acids. The germline V and J ends were trimmed by 4 bases and 0 bases, with 8 bases remaining between them. CDR3 DNA: TGTGCCAGCAGCCCCCCCGCCTCCTACGAGCAGTACTTC. Protein: CASSPPASYEQYF.